These T cell receptor beta chains were read from a single sample in a study of blood T cells in healthy people across ages. TCRdb recomputed calls from the 5' RACE reads with MiXCR, one row per CDR3 protein. The sample yields about 1.5 million distinct CDR3 sequences, 42% seen once. Specimen: blood. The receptors were gathered from a woman aged 18-29 years in good health. Both conserved end residues are part of each CDR3. Fields, in order: D gene, V gene, clone size, J gene, CDR3 protein, CDR3 DNA. A D gene is named only where the DNA matches it firmly. Clone size is given for some rows only: seen once, a few or many times, or a class if the clone is expanded.

D: TRBD1
V: TRBV11-2
size: .
J: TRBJ2-7
CDR3: CASSLDPRGREDYEQYF
DNA: TGTGCCAGCAGCTTAGACCCAAGGGGGCGTGAAGACTACGAGCAGTACTTC

D: .
V: TRBV9
size: .
J: TRBJ2-1
CDR3: CASRCGDLSYNEQFF
DNA: TGTGCCAGCAGGTGCGGGGACCTCTCCTACAATGAGCAGTTCTTC

D: TRBD1
V: TRBV9
size: .
J: TRBJ2-7
CDR3: CASSVVAQGVMAEQYF
DNA: TGTGCCAGCAGCGTAGTTGCTCAGGGGGTTATGGCCGAGCAGTACTTC

D: .
V: TRBV7-2
size: few
J: TRBJ2-3
CDR3: CASSLFGLQNTDTQYF
DNA: TGTGCCAGCAGCTTGTTTGGTTTACAGAACACAGATACGCAGTATTTT

D: TRBD1
V: TRBV20-1
size: once
J: TRBJ2-7
CDR3: CSAFSGQVSYEQYF
DNA: TGCAGTGCGTTCAGCGGACAGGTATCCTACGAGCAGTACTTC

D: TRBD2
V: TRBV20-1
size: .
J: TRBJ2-7
CDR3: CSPIRPGLAFHEQYF
DNA: TGCAGTCCAATCCGTCCGGGACTAGCCTTCCACGAGCAGTACTTC

D: TRBD1
V: TRBV29-1
size: .
J: TRBJ2-5
CDR3: CSVLGGEETQYF
DNA: TGCAGCGTCTTAGGGGGCGAAGAGACCCAGTACTTC

D: TRBD1
V: TRBV27
size: .
J: TRBJ1-5
CDR3: CASSLSGTGVGRQPQHF
DNA: TGTGCCAGCAGTTTATCCGGGACAGGGGTTGGAAGGCAGCCCCAGCATTTT

D: TRBD2
V: TRBV7-2
size: few
J: TRBJ2-1
CDR3: CASSRTSGRANEQFF
DNA: TGTGCCAGCAGCCGTACTAGCGGGAGGGCCAATGAGCAGTTCTTC

D: .
V: TRBV28
size: .
J: TRBJ2-7
CDR3: CASSRLLGYEQYF
DNA: TGTGCCAGCAGTCGCCTCCTCGGGTACGAGCAGTACTTC

D: .
V: TRBV7-2
size: few
J: TRBJ1-2
CDR3: CASSFRSLNYGYTF
DNA: TGTGCCAGCAGCTTCCGTTCGCTTAACTATGGCTACACCTTC

D: .
V: TRBV6-2/TRBV6-3
size: .
J: TRBJ2-7
CDR3: CASSYMVGEQYF
DNA: TGTGCCAGCAGTTACATGGTTGGCGAGCAGTACTTC

D: TRBD1
V: TRBV7-9
size: few
J: TRBJ2-7
CDR3: CASSLGQGQIYEQYF
DNA: TGTGCCAGCAGCTTAGGACAGGGGCAGATCTACGAGCAGTACTTC

D: .
V: TRBV21-1
size: .
J: TRBJ2-1
CDR3: CASSTEGKVLGLAGRNEQFF
DNA: TGTGCCAGCAGCACTGAGGGGAAGGTGCTGGGACTAGCAGGCAGGAATGAGCAGTTCTTC

D: TRBD1
V: TRBV4-1
size: few
J: TRBJ1-1
CDR3: CASSQVDRGRTEAFF
DNA: TGCGCCAGCAGCCAAGTCGACAGGGGACGGACTGAAGCTTTCTTT

D: .
V: TRBV3-1
size: .
J: TRBJ2-3
CDR3: CASRQLPGTDTQYF
DNA: TGTGCCAGCAGACAACTCCCGGGGACAGATACGCAGTATTTT